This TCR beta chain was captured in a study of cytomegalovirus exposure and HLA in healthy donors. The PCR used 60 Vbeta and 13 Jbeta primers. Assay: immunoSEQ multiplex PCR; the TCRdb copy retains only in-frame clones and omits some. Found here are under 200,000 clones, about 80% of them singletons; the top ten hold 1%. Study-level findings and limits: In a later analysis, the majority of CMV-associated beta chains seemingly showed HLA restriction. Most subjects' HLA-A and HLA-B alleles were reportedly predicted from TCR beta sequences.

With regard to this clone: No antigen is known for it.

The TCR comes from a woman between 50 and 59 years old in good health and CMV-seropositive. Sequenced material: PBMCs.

CDR3 DNA sequence: TGTGCCAGCAGTGACCCGGGACAGGGCACTTATGGCTACACCTTC. Translation gives CASSDPGQGTYGYTF. V usage is TRBV6-1 and J usage is TRBJ1-2; 9 bases align to TRBD1. CDR3 length: 15 amino acids. In germline, CDR1 is MNHNS, CDR2 SASEGT. Trimming at V came to 3 bases and at J to 5 bases, leaving 7 bases not matched to a gene.